Listed here are 21 T cell receptor beta chains from one sample, sequenced in a study of T cells in Graves' hyperthyroidism and ophthalmopathy. There were TCR beta CDR3 regions amplified from RNA transcripts. The HTBI primer set was used in a first-round RT-PCR of the TCR CDR3. MiXCR, run by TCRdb on the multiplex PCR reads, gives a single entry per CDR3 protein. Of about 130,000 distinct CDR3 sequences listed, around 21% are singletons. The sequenced sample consisted of blood. These receptor sequences come from a woman in her forties or fifties with Graves' hyperthyroidism that later progressed to Graves' ophthalmopathy.

This clonotype came up a few times. At one end the junction does not follow the germline gene, possibly because of a read error. J is TRBJ2-1 and V is TRBV5-1; TRBD2 is a possible D gene (5 bases). The germline V gene has CDR1 SGHRS and CDR2 YFSETQ. The length of the CDR3 is 12 residues. CDR3 in DNA: TGTGCCAGCGGAAAGCATTACAATGAGCAGTTCTTC. Its translation: CASGKHYNEQFF. The full variable domain, its missing parts supplied by reference TRBV5-1 and TRBJ2-1, is KAGVTQTPRYLIKTRGQQVTLSCSPISGHRSVSWYQQTPGQGLQFLFEYFSETQRNKGNFPGRFSGRQFSNSRSEMNVSTLELGDSALYLCASGKHYNEQFFGPGTRLTVL.

This sequence joins TRBV5-8 and TRBJ2-3, with 11 bases fitting TRBD2. The CDR3 runs 15 residues. The germline CDR1 and CDR2 sequences are SGHTS and YDEGEE. Trimming removed 4 bases from V and 4 bases from J; junction bases left unmatched: 5. As DNA, the CDR3 is TGTGCCAGCAGCCCGTTTAGCGGGAGGGCAGATACGCAGTATTTT. It translates to CASSPFSGRADTQYF.

This clonotype has at least ten counts. The CDR3 sequence is CASSGPGQQSNYGYTF. In DNA form, the CDR3 reads TGTGCCAGCAGTGGTCCGGGACAGCAATCTAACTATGGCTACACCTTC. The chain uses TRBV2 and TRBJ1-2; 7 bases map to TRBD1. Germline V lookup: CDR1 SNHLY, CDR2 FYNNEI. The CDR3 is made up of 16 amino acids. V shed 4 bases and J 0 bases; nucleotides not matched to a gene: 8.

The V gene is TRBV10-3, the J gene TRBJ2-1; 8 positions match TRBD1. The V segment lost 4 bases and the J segment 8 bases; nucleotides outside the gene matches: 7. The CDR3 loop spans 14 amino acids. Germline loops: CDR1 ENHRY, CDR2 SYGVKD. This CDR3 reads CAISGGQVFDEQFF. The CDR3 bases are TGTGCCATCAGTGGGGGACAGGTGTTCGATGAGCAGTTCTTC.

In its sample, this clonotype was seen many times. The rearrangement links TRBV3-1 to TRBJ2-1; 7 bases are a match to TRBD1. V trimming: 10 bases; J trimming: 5 bases; junction bases outside the gene matches: 5. Germline CDR1 reads LGHDT; CDR2 reads YNNKEL (reference sequence). The CDR3 spans 12 residues. The DNA for the CDR3 is TGTGCCAACCGGACAGGTAACAATGAGCAGTTCTTC. This encodes CANRTGNNEQFF.

Ten or more counts support this clonotype. The chain recombines TRBV2 with TRBJ1-5; the match to TRBD1 covers 11 bases. This CDR3 comprises 15 residues. V dropped 4 bases and J dropped 7; count of bases not matched to a gene: 6. Germline V gives CDR1 SNHLY, CDR2 FYNNEI. As DNA, the CDR3 is TGTGCCAGCAGTGGGGGACAGGGGGTAGGGCAGCCCCAGCATTTT. Translated, it gives CASSGGQGVGQPQHF.

This clonotype was observed at least ten times. The chain recombines TRBV7-2 with TRBJ2-1; the match to TRBD2 covers 9 bases. The CDR3 extends over 16 amino acids. Germline V gene data show CDR1 as SGHTA and CDR2 as FQGNSA. Trimming took 5 bases from V and 6 from J; bases not matched to a gene: 11. CDR3 loop: CASSPRAGGPVNEQFF. In DNA form, the CDR3 reads TGTGCCAGCAGCCCTCGAGCGGGAGGCCCAGTCAATGAGCAGTTCTTC.

Of note for this clonotype: One end of the junction fails to match germline, which may point to a read error. This chain links TRBV6-1 with TRBJ2-1; the D call may be TRBD1 or TRBD2 (5 bases each). Germline assignment: CDR1 MNHNS and CDR2 SASEGT. The CDR3 is 14 residues long. CDR3 sequence (DNA): TGTGCCAGCAGTCCCCGGGACCGAAACAAGGAGCAGTTCTTC. This gives the protein CASSPRDRNKEQFF.

The V gene is TRBV5-1, the J gene TRBJ2-7; TRBD1 is a possible D gene (5 bases). This CDR3 spans 15 amino acids. V was clipped by 4 bases and J by 5 bases, with 19 bases between them. Germline V gives CDR1 SGHRS, CDR2 YFSETQ. CDR3 loop: CASSRTTARVDEQYF. The CDR3 DNA is TGCGCCAGCAGCCGGACGACAGCTCGTGTCGACGAGCAGTACTTC.

The chain uses TRBV19 and TRBJ2-1, with a possible D match to TRBD1 (6 bases). The CDR3 extends over 12 amino acids. Trimming removed 7 bases from V and 7 bases from J, with 11 bases in between. CDR1 and CDR2 from the germline V gene are LNHDA and SQIVND (reference sequence). In DNA, the CDR3 is TGTGCCAGTACCGGGACAAAGAATGAGCAGTTCTTC. It encodes CASTGTKNEQFF.

This chain links TRBV28 with TRBJ2-7; TRBD2 might be the D (5 bases). Germline V gene data show CDR1 as MDHEN and CDR2 as SYDVKM. The CDR3 spans 11 residues. V lost 10 bases to trimming and J lost 2 bases, with 9 bases between them. CDR3 loop: CAILLAYEQYF. CDR3 bases: TGTGCCATCCTACTAGCCTACGAGCAGTACTTC. Full variable domain (missing parts from reference TRBV28 and TRBJ2-7): DVKVTQSSRYLVKRTGEKVFLECVQDMDHENMFWYRQDPGLGLRLIYFSYDVKMKEKGDIPEGYSVSREKKERFSLILESASTNQTSMYLCAILLAYEQYFGPGTRLTVT.

This clonotype has at least ten counts. The chain links TRBV19 to TRBJ1-1; D unresolved. The V end lost 3 bases, the J end lost 2 bases, and 10 bases lay between the germline ends. This CDR3 spans 14 amino acids. The germline gives CDR1 LNHDA, CDR2 SQIVND (reference sequence). Here the CDR3 reads CASSMRRKNTEAFF. The CDR3, as DNA: TGTGCCAGTAGTATGCGGCGTAAAAACACTGAAGCTTTCTTT.

The chain has TRBV11-2 and TRBJ2-1, with TRBD1 as a possible D gene (5 bases). CDR3 length: 13 residues. CDR1 SGHAT and CDR2 FQNNGV come from the germline V gene. Deletions cut 1 base from V and 12 bases from J, with 13 bases between. The CDR3 spells CASSLARVDVQFF. Here the CDR3 DNA reads TGTGCCAGCAGCTTAGCCAGGGTGGATGTGCAGTTCTTC.

A word on this clonotype: This may be a read error, as it is one base from a much larger clone. The chain carries TRBV28 and TRBJ2-7, with D unresolved. This CDR3 region has 11 residues. The germline gives CDR1 MDHEN, CDR2 SYDVKM. As DNA, the CDR3 is TGTACCAGCAGTTTGCAGTACGAGCAGTACTTC. This sequence encodes CTSSLQYEQYF.

This clonotype was detected a few times. The V call is TRBV19, the J call TRBJ1-4; no firm D call. CDR1 LNHDA and CDR2 SQIVND come from the germline V gene (reference sequence). This CDR3 comprises 16 residues. V lost 3 bases to trimming and J lost 0 bases, with 11 bases between them. CDR3 DNA: TGTGCCAGTAGTATTGAGTCAGTCGCAACTAATGAAAAACTGTTTTTT. Amino acid sequence: CASSIESVATNEKLFF.

The V gene is TRBV5-6, the J gene TRBJ1-2, with TRBD1 as a possible D gene (6 bases). The CDR3 spans 13 residues. CDR1 is SGHDT and CDR2 is YYEEEE in the germline V gene. Trimming cost V 4 bases and J 3 bases, with 10 bases left between them. As DNA, the CDR3 is TGTGCCAGCAGCGACGGGACATACTATGGCTACACCTTC. Translation gives CASSDGTYYGYTF. Drawing the rest from reference TRBV5-6 and TRBJ1-2, the complete variable domain is DAGVTQSPTHLIKTRGQQVTLRCSPKSGHDTVSWYQQALGQGPQFIFQYYEEEERQRGNFPDRFSGHQFPNYSSELNVNALLLGDSALYLCASSDGTYYGYTFGSGTRLTVV.

In this sample, this clonotype turned up many times. CDR3 sequence reads: CASSYGTGRDDEQFF. The CDR3 DNA is TGCGCCAGCAGCTACGGGACAGGGAGGGACGATGAGCAGTTCTTC. The chain recombines TRBV5-1 with TRBJ2-1; TRBD1 matches at 9 bases. V lost 3 bases, J lost 8 bases, and 9 bases stayed unmatched. The CDR3 is 15 residues long. Germline assignment: CDR1 SGHRS and CDR2 YFSETQ.

This clonotype was seen repeatedly, ten times or more. The J gene is TRBJ2-7, the V gene TRBV20-1; TRBD2 aligns across 11 bases. This CDR3 spans 15 amino acids. The germline gives CDR1 DFQATT, CDR2 SNEGSKA (reference sequence). Here the CDR3 reads CRDERTSGRSYEQYF. CDR3 nucleotide sequence: TGCAGAGACGAAAGGACTAGCGGGCGGTCCTACGAGCAGTACTTC.

The chain joins TRBV19 to TRBJ1-1, with TRBD1 as a possible D gene (6 bases). CDR3 size: 14 residues. CDR1 and CDR2 (germline): LNHDA, SQIVND (reference sequence). The V end lost 5 bases, the J end lost 6 bases, and 16 bases lay between the germline ends. This chain's CDR3 is CASSPLTGPAEAFF. The DNA for the CDR3 is TGTGCCAGTAGTCCCTTAACAGGGCCCGCTGAAGCTTTCTTT.

This clonotype was seen ten or more times. The genes are TRBV6-1 and TRBJ2-2, with D possibly matching TRBD1 (6 bases). The CDR3 spans 14 residues. Germline lookup yields CDR1 MNHNS and CDR2 SASEGT. Trimming shortened V by 5 bases and J by 6 bases, and 13 bases separated the two germline ends. CDR3 bases: TGTGCCAGCAGTCCATCACAGGGTGCCGGGGAGCTGTTTTTT. Translated: CASSPSQGAGELFF.

The chain uses TRBV3-1 and TRBJ2-1; 7 bases map to TRBD2. The CDR3 loop spans 15 amino acids. Losses at the gene ends were 2 bases for V and 7 bases for J; bases not matched to a gene: 8. The germline V gene encodes CDR1 LGHDT and CDR2 YNNKEL (reference sequence). DNA for the CDR3: TGTGCCAGCAGCCAAATCGCAGCGGGGCCAAATGAGCAGTTCTTC. Protein: CASSQIAAGPNEQFF.